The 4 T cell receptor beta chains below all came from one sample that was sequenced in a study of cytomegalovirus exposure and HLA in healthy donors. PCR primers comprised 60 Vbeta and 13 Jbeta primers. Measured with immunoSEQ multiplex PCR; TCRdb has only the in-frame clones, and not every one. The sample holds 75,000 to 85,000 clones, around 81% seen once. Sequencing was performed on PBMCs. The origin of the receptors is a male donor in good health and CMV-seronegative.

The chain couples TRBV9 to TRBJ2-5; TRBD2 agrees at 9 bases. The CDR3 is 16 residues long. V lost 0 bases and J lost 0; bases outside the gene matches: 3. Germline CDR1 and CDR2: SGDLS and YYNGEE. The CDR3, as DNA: TGTGCCAGCAGCGTAGGTAGCGGGGGAAACCAAGAGACCCAGTACTTC. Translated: CASSVGSGGNQETQYF.

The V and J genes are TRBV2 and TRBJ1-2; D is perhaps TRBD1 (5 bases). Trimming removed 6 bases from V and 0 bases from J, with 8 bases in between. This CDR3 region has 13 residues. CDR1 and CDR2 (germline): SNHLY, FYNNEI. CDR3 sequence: CASSTGPNYGYTF. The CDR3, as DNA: TGTGCCAGCAGCACAGGACCTAACTATGGCTACACCTTC.

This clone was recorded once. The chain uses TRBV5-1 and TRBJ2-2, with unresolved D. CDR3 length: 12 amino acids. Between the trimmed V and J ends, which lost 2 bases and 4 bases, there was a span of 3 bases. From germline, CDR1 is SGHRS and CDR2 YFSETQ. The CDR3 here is CASSFLTGELFF. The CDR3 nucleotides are TGCGCCAGCAGCTTCCTCACCGGGGAGCTGTTTTTT.

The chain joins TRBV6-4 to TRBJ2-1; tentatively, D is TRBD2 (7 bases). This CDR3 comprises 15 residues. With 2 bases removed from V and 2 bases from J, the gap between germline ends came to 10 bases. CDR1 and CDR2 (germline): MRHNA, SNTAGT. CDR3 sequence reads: CASSDAGAAYNEQFF. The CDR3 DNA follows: TGTGCCAGCAGTGACGCGGGGGCGGCCTACAATGAGCAGTTCTTC.